This T cell receptor (beta chain) originates from a study of cytomegalovirus exposure and HLA in healthy donors. The PCR ran on 60 Vbeta and 13 Jbeta primers. Clones were read by immunoSEQ multiplex PCR, and TCRdb kept only the in-frame ones, dropping some. The top ten clones hold approximately 2% of a sample with approximately 150,000 clones, around 86% of them seen once. General study points: A later analysis by the authors found several of the most significant clusters apparently linked to common viral pathogens. Most TCRs appeared rarely, but some public TCRs recurred in many donors. When a later analysis compared HLA-associated TCR beta chains with equally common others, the HLA-associated chains turned out to be more clonally expanded and to have lower generation probabilities.

V was clipped by 4 bases and J by 1 base, with 5 bases between them. Germline-derived CDR1 and CDR2 are SGHNT and YYREEE (reference sequence). The CDR3 covers 12 residues. The CMV serostatus of this donor was not recorded. A word on this clone: As yet, its antigen is unknown.

The chain joins TRBV5-4 to TRBJ1-1, with no clear D. This TCR was sampled from a human donor in good health. Material for sequencing was PBMCs. CDR3 protein: CASSPWNTEAFF. The CDR3 DNA is TGTGCCAGCAGCCCTTGGAACACTGAAGCTTTCTTT.